The clone carrying this TCR beta chain was detected ten times or more. This sample stems from a study of metastatic and nonmetastatic thyroid tumors. Patients had received no treatment of any kind before thyroid surgery. Original handling: The authors used CDR3 differences across clinicopathological groups to build a distant-metastasis classifier for papillary thyroid cancer. TCRdb reanalyzed the PCR reads via MiXCR. V and J calls and clone size were set by TCRdb, not the authors. Among around 65,000 clones listed, approximately 15% were seen once. The V and J ends lost 3 bases and 4 bases respectively, with 12 bases between them. In germline, CDR1 is SGDLS, CDR2 YYNGEE. CDR3 length equals 14 residues.

What was sequenced was blood. The receptor comes from a male donor with papillary thyroid cancer or a benign thyroid nodule (not recorded which). Some clones in this sample may be carry-over from other donors' samples. The V call is TRBV9, the J call TRBJ2-3; D is perhaps TRBD1 (5 bases). This chain's CDR3 is CASSATGWADTQYF. As DNA, the CDR3 is TGTGCCAGCAGCGCCACAGGTTGGGCAGATACGCAGTATTTT. Full variable domain (missing parts from reference TRBV9 and TRBJ2-3): DSGVTQTPKHLITATGQRVTLRCSPRSGDLSVYWYQQSLDQGLQFLIQYYNGEERAKGNILERFSAQQFPDLHSELNLSSLELGDSALYFCASSATGWADTQYFGPGTRLTVL.